The following is a TCR beta chain sequence with its context. The sample originates from a study of control samples from healthy donors and cancer patients. The V gene's germline CDR1 is SGDLS and CDR2 YYNGEE. The CDR3 has 15 residues. V lost 2 bases, J lost 0 bases, and 3 bases stayed unmatched. TCRdb's table, derived via immunoSEQ multiplex PCR, lists solely in-frame clones and lacks some. The data show some 74,000 clones, approximately 94% seen once. Sequencing was carried out using blood. V usage is TRBV9 and J usage is TRBJ2-3; 7 nucleotides agree with TRBD2. The clonotype was recovered from a woman aged 25 to 39 in good health. The CDR3 sequence: CASSVASGSTDTQYF. The CDR3 region has the DNA TGTGCCAGCAGCGTGGCTAGCGGAAGCACAGATACGCAGTATTTT.